This TCR beta chain is from a study of cytomegalovirus exposure and HLA in healthy donors. Study observations and caveats: Researchers catalogued approximately 160 TCR beta chains as cytomegalovirus-associated. Rarity characterized most TCR sequences, yet some public TCRs appeared in many donors.

About this clone: Its matching antigen is unknown.

The CDR3 is 12 amino acids. V gave up 3 bases and J gave up 8 bases; unmatched junction bases: 0. CDR1 is PRHDT and CDR2 is FYEKMQ in the germline V gene (reference sequence). Amplification used 60 Vbeta primers and 13 Jbeta primers. TCRdb's table, derived via immunoSEQ multiplex PCR, lists solely in-frame clones and lacks some. The sample holds about 130,000 clones, 83% seen once. Sequenced: PBMCs. The receptor was isolated from a woman in her thirties or forties in good health and CMV-seropositive. This chain joins TRBV13 and TRBJ1-5; 8 bases are a match to TRBD1. The CDR3 spells CASSLGQEPQHF. The CDR3 DNA reads TGTGCCAGCAGCTTGGGACAGGAGCCCCAGCATTTT. The full variable domain, completed using reference TRBV13 and TRBJ1-5, is AAGVIQSPRHLIKEKRETATLKCYPIPRHDTVYWYQQGPGQDPQFLISFYEKMQSDKGSIPDRFSAQQFSDYHSELNMSSLELGDSALYFCASSLGQEPQHFGDGTRLSIL.